This entry lists 14 T cell receptor beta chains sequenced from one sample in a study of blood T cell repertoires in COVID-19. Clones were read by immunoSEQ multiplex PCR, and TCRdb kept only the in-frame ones, dropping some. The sample lists roughly 160,000 clones; approximately 84% were seen once. The sample consisted of peripheral blood. These receptors all come from a woman older than 75 with COVID-19, enrolled during active disease.

V is TRBV30 and J is TRBJ1-6; D not resolved. Germline-derived CDR1 and CDR2 are GTSNPN and SVGIG (reference sequence). The CDR3 runs 17 residues. The V end lost 2 bases, the J end lost 4 bases, and 18 bases lay between the germline ends. The chain's CDR3 is CAWSSRELFEYNSPLHF. The CDR3 DNA reads TGTGCCTGGAGTAGCCGGGAGCTCTTTGAATATAATTCACCCCTCCACTTT.

The gene calls are TRBV24-1 and TRBJ1-6; D is unclear. V lost 4 bases and J lost 6, with 15 bases in between. The length of the CDR3 is 16 residues. Germline lookup yields CDR1 KGHDR and CDR2 SFDVKD. The CDR3 DNA sequence: TGTGCCACCAGTGAATTGACGGGTTCTTCTAATTCACCCCTCCACTTT. Translation: CATSELTGSSNSPLHF.

CDR3 loop: CASRKVTGTEAFF. The CDR3 nucleotides read TGTGCCAGCAGAAAAGTCACGGGCACTGAAGCTTTCTTT. The rearrangement uses TRBV6-6 and TRBJ1-1, with D uncertain. Trimming removed 6 bases at V and 4 bases at J, with 12 bases between. The CDR3 covers 13 residues. CDR1 and CDR2 from the germline V gene are MNHNY and SVGAGI (reference sequence).

The V call is TRBV6-6, the J call TRBJ1-5, with 10 nucleotides matching TRBD1. V dropped 6 bases and J dropped 5; count of bases not matched to a gene: 7. CDR1 MNHNY and CDR2 SVGAGI come from the germline V gene (reference sequence). The CDR3 covers 15 residues. The CDR3 bases are TGTGCCAGCAGCAAGTGGACAGGGGGGGATCAGCCCCAGCATTTT. Encoded protein: CASSKWTGGDQPQHF.

The rearrangement uses TRBV27 and TRBJ2-5; TRBD2 matches 9 bases. The CDR3 consists of 16 residues. Unmatched junction bases numbered 12, after V lost 5 bases and J lost 5 bases. Germline CDR1 reads MNHEY; CDR2 reads SMNVEV (reference sequence). The CDR3 reads CASSGRASGIVETQYF. DNA for the CDR3: TGTGCCAGCAGTGGTAGGGCTAGCGGGATTGTGGAGACCCAGTACTTC.

CDR3 protein: CASNPLRGGRDEQFF. CDR3 nucleotide sequence: TGTGCCAGTAATCCCCTACGGGGGGGCCGGGATGAGCAGTTCTTC. The rearrangement joins TRBV19 to TRBJ2-1; TRBD2 aligns across 8 bases. CDR1 LNHDA and CDR2 SQIVND come from the germline V gene (reference sequence). Trimming took 7 bases from V and 8 from J; bases not matched to a gene: 13. The CDR3 has 15 amino acids. The full variable domain, with the rest looked up from reference TRBV19 and TRBJ2-1, is DGGITQSPKYLFRKEGQNVTLSCEQNLNHDAMYWYRQDPGQGLRLIYYSQIVNDFQKGDIAEGYSVSREKKESFPLTVTSAQKNPTAFYLCASNPLRGGRDEQFFGPGTRLTVL.

J is TRBJ2-7 and V is TRBV10-3, with 7 positions matching TRBD2. CDR1 and CDR2 (germline): ENHRY, SYGVKD. The V and J ends lost 9 bases and 4 bases, in that order; junction bases with no gene match: 6. This CDR3 spans 12 amino acids. CDR3 sequence: CAISGLGYEQYF. The CDR3 DNA sequence: TGTGCCATTAGCGGGCTGGGGTACGAGCAGTACTTC.

Only one count was recorded for this clone. This sequence joins TRBV12-3 or TRBV12-4 and TRBJ2-3, with D possibly TRBD2 on 6 matching bases. The CDR3 is made up of 13 amino acids. Trimming pared 6 bases from V and 6 bases from J, leaving 13 bases between. The CDR3 here is CASSPGLGDTQYF. In DNA, the CDR3 is TGTGCCAGCAGCCCGGGACTCGGGGATACGCAGTATTTT.

V gene TRBV9 combines with J gene TRBJ2-2, with TRBD1 identical over 7 bases. With V trimmed by 4 bases and J by 4 bases, 4 bases remained unmatched. Germline V lookup: CDR1 SGDLS, CDR2 YYNGEE. CDR3 length: 14 amino acids. The CDR3 bases are TGTGCCAGCAGCATAACAGGGGTCACCGGGGAGCTGTTTTTT. Amino acids: CASSITGVTGELFF. Variable domain in full (rest from reference TRBV9 and TRBJ2-2): DSGVTQTPKHLITATGQRVTLRCSPRSGDLSVYWYQQSLDQGLQFLIQYYNGEERAKGNILERFSAQQFPDLHSELNLSSLELGDSALYFCASSITGVTGELFFGEGSRLTVL.

V gene TRBV27 combines with J gene TRBJ2-1; 8 nucleotides match TRBD2. The junction had 3 bases not matched to a gene; V was cut back by 7 bases and J by 4 bases. CDR1 is MNHEY and CDR2 is SMNVEV in the germline V gene (reference sequence). The CDR3 totals 13 residues. The CDR3 protein is CASKASGYNEQFF. The CDR3 DNA reads as TGTGCCAGCAAAGCTAGCGGGTACAATGAGCAGTTCTTC.

This clone has a handful of counts. The chain recombines TRBV24-1 with TRBJ2-2; perhaps TRBD2 as D (5 bases). The CDR3 sequence is 16 residues long. Germline assignment: CDR1 KGHDR and CDR2 SFDVKD. V was clipped by 3 bases and J by 1 base, with 11 bases between them. Written as DNA, the CDR3 is TGTGCCACCAGTGATCCCGGACGGGAGAACACCGGGGAGCTGTTTTTT. It is translated as CATSDPGRENTGELFF.

This clone was seen just once. The rearrangement joins TRBV9 to TRBJ1-4; D unclear. V dropped 4 bases and J dropped 5 bases, with 9 bases sitting between them. The CDR3 is 13 amino acids. CDR1 is SGDLS and CDR2 is YYNGEE in the germline V gene. CDR3 DNA: TGTGCCAGCAGCCCGGACTGGAATGAAAAACTGTTTTTT. Translating gives CASSPDWNEKLFF.

In this sample, this clone turned up a few times. The gene calls are TRBV2 and TRBJ2-1; TRBD2 agrees at 9 bases. Germline V lookup: CDR1 SNHLY, CDR2 FYNNEI. Trimming cost V 1 base and J 4 bases; bases outside gene matches: 2. This CDR3 region has 15 residues. The CDR3 loop reads CASSEGLAGYNEQFF. Written as DNA, the CDR3 is TGTGCCAGCAGTGAAGGGCTAGCGGGGTACAATGAGCAGTTCTTC. The full variable domain, with the rest looked up from reference TRBV2 and TRBJ2-1, is EPEVTQTPSHQVTQMGQEVILRCVPISNHLYFYWYRQILGQKVEFLVSFYNNEISEKSEIFDDQFSVERPDGSNFTLKIRSTKLEDSAMYFCASSEGLAGYNEQFFGPGTRLTVL.

The chain recombines TRBV19 with TRBJ2-5; tentative D call: TRBD2 (6 bases). This CDR3 region has 13 residues. Trimming removed 6 bases at V and 4 bases at J, with 12 bases between. Germline CDR1 LNHDA, CDR2 SQIVND (reference sequence). CDR3 DNA sequence: TGTGCCAGTAGCCAGTATAGCGGAGAGACCCAGTACTTC. Protein sequence: CASSQYSGETQYF.